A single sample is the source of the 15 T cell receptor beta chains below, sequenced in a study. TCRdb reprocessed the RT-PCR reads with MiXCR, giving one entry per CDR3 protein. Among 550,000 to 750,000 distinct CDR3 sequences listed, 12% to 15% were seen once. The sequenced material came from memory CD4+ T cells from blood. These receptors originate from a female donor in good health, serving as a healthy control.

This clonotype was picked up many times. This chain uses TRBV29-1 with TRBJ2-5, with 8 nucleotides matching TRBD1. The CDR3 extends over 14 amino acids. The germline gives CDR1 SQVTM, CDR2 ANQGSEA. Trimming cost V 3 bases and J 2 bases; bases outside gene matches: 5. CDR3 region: CSVESTGGQETQYF. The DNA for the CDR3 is TGCAGCGTTGAGTCAACAGGGGGTCAAGAGACCCAGTACTTC.

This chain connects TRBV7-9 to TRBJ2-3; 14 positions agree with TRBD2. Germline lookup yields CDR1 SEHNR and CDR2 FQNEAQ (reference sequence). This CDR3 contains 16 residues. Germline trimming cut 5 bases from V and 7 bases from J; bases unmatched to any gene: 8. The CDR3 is CASSKGLAGGIYTQYF. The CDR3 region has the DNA TGTGCCAGCAGCAAAGGACTAGCGGGAGGAATTTATACGCAGTATTTT.

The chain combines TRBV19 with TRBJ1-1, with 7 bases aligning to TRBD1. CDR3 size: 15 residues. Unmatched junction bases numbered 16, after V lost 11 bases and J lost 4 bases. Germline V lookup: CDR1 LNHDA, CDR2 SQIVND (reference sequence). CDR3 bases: TGTGCCTCCACTCTGACGACAGGGAGCGGCACTGAAGCTTTCTTT. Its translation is CASTLTTGSGTEAFF.

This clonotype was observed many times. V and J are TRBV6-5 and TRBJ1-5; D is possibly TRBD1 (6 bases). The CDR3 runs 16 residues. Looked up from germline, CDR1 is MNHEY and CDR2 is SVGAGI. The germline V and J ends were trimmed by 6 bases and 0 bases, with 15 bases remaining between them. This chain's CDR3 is CASSPKTGYSNQPQHF. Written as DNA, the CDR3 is TGTGCCAGCAGCCCAAAGACAGGTTATAGCAATCAGCCCCAGCATTTT.

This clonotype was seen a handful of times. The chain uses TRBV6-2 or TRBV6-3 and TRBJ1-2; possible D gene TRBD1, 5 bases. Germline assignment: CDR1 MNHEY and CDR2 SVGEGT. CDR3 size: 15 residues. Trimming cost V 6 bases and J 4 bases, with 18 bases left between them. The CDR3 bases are TGTGCCAGCAGGCGAGGCCGGGACGGAGCCTATGGCTACACCTTC. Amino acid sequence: CASRRGRDGAYGYTF.

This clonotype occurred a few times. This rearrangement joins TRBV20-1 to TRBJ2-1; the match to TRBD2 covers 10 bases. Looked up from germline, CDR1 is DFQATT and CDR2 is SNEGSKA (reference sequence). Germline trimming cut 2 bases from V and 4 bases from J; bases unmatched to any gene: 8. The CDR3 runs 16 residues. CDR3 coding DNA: TGCAGTGCTAGAACTAGCGGGGAGCCTGCTTACAATGAGCAGTTCTTC. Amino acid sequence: CSARTSGEPAYNEQFF.

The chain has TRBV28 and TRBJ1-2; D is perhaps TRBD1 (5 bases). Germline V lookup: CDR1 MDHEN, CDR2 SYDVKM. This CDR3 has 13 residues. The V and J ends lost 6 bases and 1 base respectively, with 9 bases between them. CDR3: CASRGGGNYGYTF. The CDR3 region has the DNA TGTGCCAGCAGGGGGGGGGGTAACTATGGCTACACCTTC.

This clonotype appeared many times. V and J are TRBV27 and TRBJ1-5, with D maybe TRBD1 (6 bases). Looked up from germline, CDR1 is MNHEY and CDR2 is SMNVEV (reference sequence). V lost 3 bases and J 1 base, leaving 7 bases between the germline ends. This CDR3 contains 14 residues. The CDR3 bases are TGTGCCAGCAGTTTCGGACAGAGCAATCAGCCCCAGCATTTT. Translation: CASSFGQSNQPQHF.

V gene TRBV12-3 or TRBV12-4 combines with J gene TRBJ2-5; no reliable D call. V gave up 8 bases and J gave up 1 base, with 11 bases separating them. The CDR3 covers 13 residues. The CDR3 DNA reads TGTGCCAGCGGTTGGTCGGGCCAAGAGACCCAGTACTTC. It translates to CASGWSGQETQYF.

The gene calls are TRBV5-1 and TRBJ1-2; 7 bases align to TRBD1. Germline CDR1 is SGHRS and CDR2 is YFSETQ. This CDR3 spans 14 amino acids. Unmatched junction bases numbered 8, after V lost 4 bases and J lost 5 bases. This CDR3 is CASSVGQLNYGYTF. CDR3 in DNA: TGCGCCAGCAGCGTGGGACAGCTTAATTATGGCTACACCTTC.

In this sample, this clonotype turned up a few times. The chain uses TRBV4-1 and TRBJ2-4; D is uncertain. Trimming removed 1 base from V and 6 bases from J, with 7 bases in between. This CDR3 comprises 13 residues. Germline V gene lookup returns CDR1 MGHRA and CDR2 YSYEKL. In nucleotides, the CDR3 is TGCGCCAGCAGCCAAGGGGCAGTAAACATTCAGTACTTC. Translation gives CASSQGAVNIQYF.

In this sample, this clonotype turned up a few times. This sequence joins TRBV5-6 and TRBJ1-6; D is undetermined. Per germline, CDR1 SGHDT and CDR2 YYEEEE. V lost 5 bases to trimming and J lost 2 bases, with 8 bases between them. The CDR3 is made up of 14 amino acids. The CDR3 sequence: CASRTWAYNSPLHF. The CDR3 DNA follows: TGTGCCAGCAGGACATGGGCCTATAATTCACCCCTCCACTTT.

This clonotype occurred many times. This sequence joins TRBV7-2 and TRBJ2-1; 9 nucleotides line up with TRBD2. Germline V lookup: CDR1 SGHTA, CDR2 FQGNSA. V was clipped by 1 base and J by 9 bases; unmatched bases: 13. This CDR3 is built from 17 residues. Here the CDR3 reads CASSLGASGVGNTEQFF. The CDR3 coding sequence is TGTGCCAGCAGCTTAGGGGCTAGCGGGGTTGGTAATACTGAGCAGTTCTTC.

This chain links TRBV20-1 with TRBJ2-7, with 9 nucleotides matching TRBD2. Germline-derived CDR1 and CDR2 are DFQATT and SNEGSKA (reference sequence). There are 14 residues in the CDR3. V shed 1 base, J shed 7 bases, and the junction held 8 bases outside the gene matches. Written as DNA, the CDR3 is TGCAGTGCTAGAGCTTTAGCGGGAGACAATGAGCAGTACTTC. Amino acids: CSARALAGDNEQYF.

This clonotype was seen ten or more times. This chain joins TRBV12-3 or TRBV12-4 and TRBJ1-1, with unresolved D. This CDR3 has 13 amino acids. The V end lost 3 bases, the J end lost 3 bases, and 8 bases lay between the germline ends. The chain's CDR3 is CASSLGSDTEAFF. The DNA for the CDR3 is TGTGCCAGCAGTTTGGGTTCGGACACTGAAGCTTTCTTT.